This TCR beta chain was sequenced in a study of regulatory T cells in long-lasting Graves disease. According to the study, TCR beta libraries were built with iRepertoire HTBI primers and CDR3-region Arm-PCR. TCRdb used MiXCR to reprocess the multiplex PCR reads, holding one entry per CDR3 protein. The sample lists about 530,000 distinct CDR3 sequences; around 15% were seen once. This CDR3 contains 15 residues. Trimming cost V 4 bases and J 4 bases, with 14 bases left between them. Germline lookup yields CDR1 MGHRA and CDR2 YSYEKL. Noted time point: newly diagnosed GD, antithyroid drugs for less than 3 months. RNA isolated from PBMCs was used to make the TCR library. This clonotype was counted many times. This same sample was also part of a study on T cells in Graves' hyperthyroidism and ophthalmopathy.

The rearrangement joins TRBV4-1 to TRBJ2-1; D is perhaps TRBD1 (5 bases). The sequencing here drew on peripheral blood mononuclear cells (PBMCs), taken at new diagnosis, from a patient treated with antithyroid drugs. The clonotype comes from a woman aged 35 to 59 with Graves disease. The CDR3 loop reads CASSLRQTPYNEQFF. The CDR3 DNA reads TGCGCCAGCAGCCTAAGACAGACCCCATACAATGAGCAGTTCTTC.